The 27 T cell receptor beta chains given below trace back to one sample, sequenced in a study of blood T cell repertoires in COVID-19. TCRdb's copy holds only in-frame clones and misses some; the assay was immunoSEQ multiplex PCR. The profile covers roughly 210,000 clones, with roughly 91% appearing a single time and 7.2% taken by the ten largest. Sequencing was performed on PBMCs or T cells enriched from blood (not recorded which). The receptors were sampled from a man aged 25-45 years in a cohort exposed to, infected with or recovered from COVID-19 (not recorded which).

V is TRBV7-2 and J is TRBJ2-1, with TRBD2 matching over 13 bases. Per germline, CDR1 SGHTA and CDR2 FQGNSA. The CDR3 is 16 amino acids. The trim removed 3 bases at V and 8 bases at J, leaving 7 bases unmatched. CDR3: CASSFTGTSGNYEQFF. CDR3 DNA sequence: TGTGCCAGCAGCTTCACCGGGACTAGCGGGAACTATGAGCAGTTCTTC. Together with reference TRBV7-2 and TRBJ2-1, the CDR3 gives the full variable domain: GAGVSQSPSNKVTEKGKDVELRCDPISGHTALYWYRQSLGQGLEFLIYFQGNSAPDKSGLPSDRFSAERTGGSVSTLTIQRTQQEDSAVYLCASSFTGTSGNYEQFFGPGTRLTVL.

This chain connects TRBV28 to TRBJ2-1, with 12 positions matching TRBD2. CDR3 length: 16 residues. V shed 4 bases and J 4 bases; nucleotides not matched to a gene: 5. Germline lookup yields CDR1 MDHEN and CDR2 SYDVKM. The CDR3 here is CASSYRTSGTYNEQFF. The CDR3 coding sequence is TGTGCCAGCAGTTATCGGACTAGCGGGACATACAATGAGCAGTTCTTC.

J is TRBJ2-3 and V is TRBV2; 9 nucleotides agree with TRBD2. The CDR3 runs 17 residues. CDR1 SNHLY and CDR2 FYNNEI come from the germline V gene. The trim removed 8 bases at V and 2 bases at J, leaving 14 bases unmatched. This chain's CDR3 is CASERLAGFQPTDTQYF. The CDR3 DNA reads as TGTGCCAGCGAAAGGCTAGCGGGATTCCAGCCCACAGATACGCAGTATTTT.

V and J are TRBV3-1 (or the pseudogene TRBV3-2) and TRBJ1-1, with TRBD1 matching 9 bases. Germline lookup yields CDR1 LGHDT and CDR2 YNNKEL (reference sequence). V trimming: 3 bases; J trimming: 5 bases; junction bases outside the gene matches: 4. The CDR3 totals 14 residues. The CDR3 protein is CASSQTGGRTEAFF. For the CDR3, the DNA is TGTGCCAGCAGCCAGACAGGGGGGAGGACTGAAGCTTTCTTT.

V usage is TRBV19 and J usage is TRBJ2-5; 9 bases fit TRBD1. The V gene end was trimmed by 0 bases and the J gene end by 4 bases; junction bases not matched to a gene: 6. The CDR3 spans 16 residues. Looked up from germline, CDR1 is LNHDA and CDR2 is SQIVND (reference sequence). The CDR3 sequence is CASSIEDRGGGETQYF. The CDR3 coding sequence is TGTGCCAGTAGTATAGAGGACAGGGGAGGAGGAGAGACCCAGTACTTC.

The rearrangement links TRBV14 to TRBJ2-1; 10 nucleotides agree with TRBD1. Germline V gives CDR1 SGHDN, CDR2 FVKESK. Trimming removed 3 bases from V and 4 bases from J; junction bases left unmatched: 9. This CDR3 has 17 amino acids. CDR3 loop: CASSHNMGQGRYNEQFF. CDR3 DNA: TGTGCCAGCAGCCATAACATGGGACAGGGGCGGTACAATGAGCAGTTCTTC. Full variable domain (missing parts from reference TRBV14 and TRBJ2-1): EAGVTQFPSHSVIEKGQTVTLRCDPISGHDNLYWYRRVMGKEIKFLLHFVKESKQDESGMPNNRFLAERTGGTYSTLKVQPAELEDSGVYFCASSHNMGQGRYNEQFFGPGTRLTVL.

This clone was seen more than once but under ten times. The chain links TRBV6-1 to TRBJ2-7; TRBD1 matches at 8 bases. Germline V gene lookup returns CDR1 MNHNS and CDR2 SASEGT. V dropped 1 base and J dropped 3; count of bases not matched to a gene: 5. The CDR3 covers 15 residues. CDR3 sequence: CASSEGQGPFYEQYF. The CDR3 nucleotides read TGTGCCAGCAGTGAAGGACAGGGGCCCTTCTACGAGCAGTACTTC.

The chain links TRBV28 to TRBJ2-3, with a possible D match to TRBD1 (5 bases). Germline CDR1 is MDHEN and CDR2 is SYDVKM. V lost 5 bases and J 4 bases, leaving 16 bases between the germline ends. This CDR3 has 15 residues. CDR3 residues: CASSLLQQVPDTQYF. The CDR3 DNA is TGTGCCAGCAGTCTACTACAACAGGTACCAGATACGCAGTATTTT.

V gene TRBV15 combines with J gene TRBJ2-7; 8 nucleotides line up with TRBD2. CDR3 length: 16 residues. Trimming at V came to 8 bases and at J to 3 bases, leaving 15 bases not matched to a gene. Germline V gene lookup returns CDR1 LNHNV and CDR2 YYDKDF (reference sequence). CDR3 in amino acids: CATAGTSSSSLYEQYF. Written as DNA, the CDR3 is TGTGCCACCGCCGGGACTAGTTCGTCTTCGCTCTACGAGCAGTACTTC. The full variable domain, in which reference TRBV15 and TRBJ2-7 provide the parts outside the CDR3, is DAMVIQNPRYQVTQFGKPVTLSCSQTLNHNVMYWYQQKSSQAPKLLFHYYDKDFNNEADTPDNFQSRRPNTSFCFLDIRSPGLGDTAMYLCATAGTSSSSLYEQYFGPGTRLTVT.

This chain joins TRBV10-1 and TRBJ2-7; 11 bases are shared with TRBD2. V was clipped by 3 bases and J by 3 bases; unmatched bases: 1. Germline V lookup: CDR1 WNHNN, CDR2 SYGVQD (reference sequence). The CDR3 is 14 amino acids. CDR3 sequence reads: CASSDGTSGYEQYF. The CDR3 DNA is TGCGCCAGCAGTGACGGGACTAGCGGCTACGAGCAGTACTTC.

The chain couples TRBV6-4 to TRBJ1-5; D not resolved. The CDR3 runs to 20 residues. Germline CDR1 reads MRHNA; CDR2 reads SNTAGT. V gave up 0 bases and J gave up 3 bases, with 24 bases separating them. The CDR3 reads CASSDSRGEGPSNLNQPQHF. CDR3 bases: TGTGCCAGCAGTGACTCTCGCGGGGAAGGACCTTCGAACCTCAATCAGCCCCAGCATTTT.

The V gene is TRBV11-2, the J gene TRBJ1-3; 9 bases agree with TRBD1. V dropped 1 base and J dropped 4; count of bases not matched to a gene: 5. CDR3 length: 16 amino acids. Germline V gene data show CDR1 as SGHAT and CDR2 as FQNNGV. This chain's CDR3 is CASSLAGTGIGNTIYF. The CDR3 DNA reads TGTGCCAGCAGCTTAGCCGGGACAGGGATCGGAAACACCATATATTTT.

This chain joins TRBV7-9 and TRBJ2-2; TRBD2 matches at 11 bases. Per the germline V gene, CDR1 is SEHNR and CDR2 is FQNEAQ (reference sequence). This CDR3 region has 17 residues. The ends lost 6 bases at V and 7 bases at J; junction bases unmatched: 13. CDR3 loop: CASSFHQLAGEGGELFF. The CDR3, as DNA: TGTGCCAGCAGTTTCCACCAACTAGCGGGAGAGGGCGGGGAGCTGTTTTTT.

This rearrangement joins TRBV5-6 to TRBJ1-5, with D perhaps TRBD1 (5 bases). V lost 4 bases to trimming and J lost 3 bases, with 17 bases between them. This CDR3 spans 16 amino acids. The germline CDR1 and CDR2 sequences are SGHDT and YYEEEE. CDR3 residues: CASSTTRDSFNQPQHF. In DNA form, the CDR3 reads TGTGCCAGCAGCACCACCCGAGACAGTTTCAATCAGCCCCAGCATTTT.

The chain couples TRBV5-4 to TRBJ1-5; the D gene is possibly TRBD1 (6 bases). Germline-derived CDR1 and CDR2 are SGHNT and YYREEE (reference sequence). This CDR3 is built from 15 residues. V was trimmed by 4 bases and J by 3 bases, leaving 14 bases between them. CDR3: CASSLPSGANQPQHF. Here the CDR3 DNA reads TGTGCCAGCAGCCTCCCCTCAGGGGCCAATCAGCCCCAGCATTTT. The full variable domain, with the rest looked up from reference TRBV5-4 and TRBJ1-5, is ETGVTQSPTHLIKTRGQQVTLRCSSQSGHNTVSWYQQALGQGPQFIFQYYREEENGRGNFPPRFSGLQFPNYSSELNVNALELDDSALYLCASSLPSGANQPQHFGDGTRLSIL.

V usage is TRBV28 and J usage is TRBJ1-5; 9 bases line up with TRBD1. V shed 5 bases and J 4 bases; nucleotides not matched to a gene: 6. Germline assignment: CDR1 MDHEN and CDR2 SYDVKM. The length of the CDR3 is 15 residues. The CDR3: CASSPGDRANQPQHF. As DNA, the CDR3 is TGTGCCAGCAGTCCGGGGGACAGGGCTAATCAGCCCCAGCATTTT.

The J gene is TRBJ2-1, the V gene TRBV18, with D possibly TRBD1 on 6 matching bases. This CDR3 has 13 amino acids. V was clipped by 5 bases and J by 7 bases, with 12 bases between them. Germline V gives CDR1 KGHSH, CDR2 LQKENI. CDR3 in amino acids: CASSRRQENEQFF. The CDR3 nucleotides are TGTGCCAGCTCAAGACGACAGGAAAATGAGCAGTTCTTC. Variable domain in full (rest from reference TRBV18 and TRBJ2-1): NAGVMQNPRHLVRRRGQEARLRCSPMKGHSHVYWYRQLPEEGLKFMVYLQKENIIDESGMPKERFSAEFPKEGPSILRIQQVVRGDSAAYFCASSRRQENEQFFGPGTRLTVL.

The J gene is TRBJ2-1, the V gene TRBV5-1; TRBD1 matches at 11 bases. From germline, CDR1 is SGHRS and CDR2 YFSETQ. Trimming removed 7 bases from V and 8 bases from J; junction bases left unmatched: 5. CDR3 length equals 13 residues. The CDR3 DNA follows: TGCGCCAGCTTTCCGGGACAGGGGGATGAGCAGTTCTTC. Amino acid sequence: CASFPGQGDEQFF.

V and J are TRBV28 and TRBJ1-1, with a weak D call TRBD1 (5 bases). The V end lost 3 bases, the J end lost 0 bases, and 11 bases lay between the germline ends. The length of the CDR3 is 15 residues. The V gene's germline CDR1 is MDHEN and CDR2 SYDVKM. DNA for the CDR3: TGTGCCAGCAGTTTGCGGGGGACTCTGAACACTGAAGCTTTCTTT. Its protein product is CASSLRGTLNTEAFF.

This chain uses TRBV7-9 with TRBJ1-3, with D perhaps matching TRBD1 (6 bases). The V end was cut by 4 bases, the J end by 11 bases, with 18 bases between. CDR1 is SEHNR and CDR2 is FQNEAQ in the germline V gene (reference sequence). The CDR3 is made up of 14 amino acids. The CDR3 protein is CASSSAGARWPIYF. DNA for the CDR3: TGTGCCAGCAGCTCCGCGGGGGCGCGGTGGCCCATATATTTT. The variable domain in full, with the rest retrieved from reference TRBV7-9 and TRBJ1-3, is DTGVSQNPRHKITKRGQNVTFRCDPISEHNRLYWYRQTLGQGPEFLTYFQNEAQLEKSRLLSDRFSAERPKGSFSTLEIQRTEQGDSAMYLCASSSAGARWPIYFGEGSWLTVV.

This sequence joins TRBV28 and TRBJ2-7, with TRBD1 matching 10 bases. The CDR3 has 15 residues. The V gene end was trimmed by 2 bases and the J gene end by 6 bases; junction bases not matched to a gene: 7. Germline CDR1 is MDHEN and CDR2 is SYDVKM. The CDR3 protein is CASSLAGTGVREQYF. CDR3 coding DNA: TGTGCCAGCAGTTTAGCGGGGACAGGGGTTCGCGAGCAGTACTTC. The full variable domain, completed using reference TRBV28 and TRBJ2-7, is DVKVTQSSRYLVKRTGEKVFLECVQDMDHENMFWYRQDPGLGLRLIYFSYDVKMKEKGDIPEGYSVSREKKERFSLILESASTNQTSMYLCASSLAGTGVREQYFGPGTRLTVT.

The chain carries TRBV11-2 and TRBJ2-7, with 7 bases lining up with TRBD1. V shed 3 bases and J 4 bases; nucleotides not matched to a gene: 6. The V gene's germline CDR1 is SGHAT and CDR2 FQNNGV. The CDR3 covers 14 residues. CDR3 residues: CASSFDRVAYEQYF. Here the CDR3 DNA reads TGTGCCAGCAGCTTCGACAGGGTGGCGTACGAGCAGTACTTC.

V gene TRBV5-6 combines with J gene TRBJ1-2; TRBD1 is a possible D gene (6 bases). CDR3 length: 13 amino acids. Deletions cut 6 bases from V and 6 bases from J, with 15 bases between. CDR1 and CDR2 from the germline V gene are SGHDT and YYEEEE. DNA of the CDR3: TGTGCCAGCACCCTACAGGGTCCGGATGGCTACACCTTC. Encoded protein: CASTLQGPDGYTF.

This clone appeared a single time. The rearrangement uses TRBV28 and TRBJ2-7, with D hard to call. V lost 6 bases and J lost 5, with 14 bases in between. Germline loops: CDR1 MDHEN, CDR2 SYDVKM. This CDR3 is 13 amino acids long. CDR3: CASRGRVVDEQYF. Here the CDR3 DNA reads TGTGCCAGCAGAGGCCGGGTTGTCGACGAGCAGTACTTC.

This clone was seen a single time. The CDR3 sequence is CSASGLGVGTEAFF. The CDR3 DNA reads as TGCAGTGCTAGTGGCTTAGGGGTCGGGACTGAAGCTTTCTTT. The rearrangement joins TRBV20-1 to TRBJ1-1; TRBD1 might be the D (5 bases). With 3 bases removed from V and 5 bases from J, the gap between germline ends came to 16 bases. Per germline, CDR1 DFQATT and CDR2 SNEGSKA (reference sequence). The CDR3 is 14 amino acids.

This chain joins TRBV5-1 and TRBJ1-2; 9 positions agree with TRBD1. There are 14 residues in the CDR3. The germline V gene has CDR1 SGHRS and CDR2 YFSETQ. Germline trimming cut 1 base from V and 5 bases from J; bases unmatched to any gene: 3. This CDR3 reads CASSLWTGEYGYTF. The DNA for the CDR3 is TGCGCCAGCAGCTTGTGGACAGGGGAATATGGCTACACCTTC. Full variable domain (missing parts from reference TRBV5-1 and TRBJ1-2): KAGVTQTPRYLIKTRGQQVTLSCSPISGHRSVSWYQQTPGQGLQFLFEYFSETQRNKGNFPGRFSGRQFSNSRSEMNVSTLELGDSALYLCASSLWTGEYGYTFGSGTRLTVV.

The chain carries TRBV15 and TRBJ2-7; TRBD1 might be the D (6 bases). Germline V CDR1 and CDR2: LNHNV, YYDKDF (reference sequence). Trimming removed 0 bases from V and 1 base from J, with 10 bases in between. The length of the CDR3 is 15 residues. CDR3 protein: CATSRDRGKSYEQYF. The CDR3 coding sequence is TGTGCCACCAGCAGAGACAGGGGCAAGTCCTACGAGCAGTACTTC.